This T cell receptor beta chain was identified in a study of Ad26.COV2.S vaccination and SARS-CoV-2 variants. The assay was immunoSEQ multiplex PCR, and TCRdb's table has in-frame clones only and misses some. This sample has 350,000 to 400,000 clones, with more than 85% found just once. Noted treatment: 15 to 20 received Ad26.COV2.S at low or high dose, single or two shots; several received placebo; per-sample allocation not given. At day 63 after the first vaccine or placebo injection, samples were drawn. The vaccine delivered Wuhan-strain SARS-CoV-2 spike through an Ad26 vector. V lost 5 bases and J lost 7, with 17 bases in between. Germline-derived CDR1 and CDR2 are SGHVS and FNYEAQ. The CDR3 sequence is 15 residues long.

The sample in question was peripheral blood, obtained in a trial of Ad26.COV2.S vaccine versus placebo. This rearrangement joins TRBV7-6 to TRBJ2-2; possibly TRBD1 or TRBD2 for D (5 bases each). This sequence was found in a person aged 18 to 65 who received the Ad26.COV2.S COVID-19 vaccine or a placebo. CDR3 region: CASSRSLGTIGELFF. CDR3 coding DNA: TGTGCCAGCAGCCGCTCCCTCGGGACCATCGGGGAGCTGTTTTTT.